These T cell receptor beta chains were read from a single sample in a study of T cells in Graves' hyperthyroidism and ophthalmopathy. TCRdb used MiXCR to reprocess the multiplex PCR reads, holding one entry per CDR3 protein. This table holds 300,000 or so distinct CDR3 sequences, 15% to 20% found once. The sequenced sample was blood. The receptors derive from an older woman with Graves' ophthalmopathy. The CDR3 runs from the conserved cysteine through the conserved F or W. The order of the fields is D gene, V gene, J gene, clone size, CDR3 DNA, CDR3 protein. A D gene is named only where the DNA matches it firmly. Clone size appears in some rows only: once, few, many, or a class for an expanded clone.

d_gene: NA
v_gene: TRBV28
j_gene: TRBJ2-1
abundance: many
CDR3nt: TGTGCCAGCAGCCGCCCCGGGGTGAGCTCCTACAATGAGCAGTTCTTC
CDR3aa: CASSRPGVSSYNEQFF

d_gene: TRBD1
v_gene: TRBV11-2
j_gene: TRBJ1-1
abundance: many
CDR3nt: TGTGCCAGCAGCTCGACAGGGTCGTTAGAAGCTTTCTTT
CDR3aa: CASSSTGSLEAFF

d_gene: NA
v_gene: TRBV3-1
j_gene: TRBJ2-5
abundance: many
CDR3nt: TGTGCCAGCAGCCAAGATCAGTCTTTCACGGCATTCCAAGAGACCCAGTACTTC
CDR3aa: CASSQDQSFTAFQETQYF

d_gene: NA
v_gene: TRBV20-1
j_gene: TRBJ2-2
abundance: few
CDR3nt: TGCAGTGCTAAGCTAGACACGCCAGGGGAGCTGTTTTTT
CDR3aa: CSAKLDTPGELFF

d_gene: TRBD2
v_gene: TRBV5-8
j_gene: TRBJ2-3
abundance: NA
CDR3nt: TGTGCCAGCAGCCTACCGTTAGGGGTCCGCCCTGCTTTACGACTAGCGGGAGATGGAGATACGCAGTATTTT
CDR3aa: CASSLPLGVRPALRLAGDGDTQYF

d_gene: TRBD1
v_gene: TRBV19
j_gene: TRBJ2-1
abundance: NA
CDR3nt: TGTGCCAGTAGTACGACCGGGACAGCCAATGAGCAGTTCTTC
CDR3aa: CASSTTGTANEQFF

d_gene: TRBD1
v_gene: TRBV7-9
j_gene: TRBJ1-1
abundance: few
CDR3nt: TGTGCCAGCAGCTTAGGACAGGGGGATTTTGGGGCTTTCTTT
CDR3aa: CASSLGQGDFGAFF

d_gene: NA
v_gene: TRBV6-2/TRBV6-3
j_gene: TRBJ1-5
abundance: many
CDR3nt: TGTGCCAGCAGCACCGGACAGTTTAGCAATCAGCCCCAGCATTTT
CDR3aa: CASSTGQFSNQPQHF

d_gene: TRBD1
v_gene: TRBV7-2
j_gene: TRBJ2-1
abundance: many
CDR3nt: TGTGCCAGCAGCCCAGGGCGACAGGGATCACGGTTCTTC
CDR3aa: CASSPGRQGSRFF

d_gene: TRBD1
v_gene: TRBV10-3
j_gene: TRBJ2-2
abundance: few
CDR3nt: TGTGCCATCAGCCGGACAGGGTTTGACACCGGGGAGCTGTTTTTT
CDR3aa: CAISRTGFDTGELFF

d_gene: NA
v_gene: TRBV6-5
j_gene: TRBJ2-1
abundance: NA
CDR3nt: TGTGCCAGCAGTTACGTTACCCTGGCCGACTCCTACAATGAGCAGTTCTTC
CDR3aa: CASSYVTLADSYNEQFF

d_gene: TRBD1
v_gene: TRBV5-1
j_gene: TRBJ2-2
abundance: few
CDR3nt: TGCGCCAGCAGCTTGATCCCCGGACAGGGCCGCACCGGGGAGCTGTTTTTT
CDR3aa: CASSLIPGQGRTGELFF

d_gene: TRBD1
v_gene: TRBV11-2
j_gene: TRBJ1-2
abundance: NA
CDR3nt: TGTGCCAGCAGCTTAGAGGGCAGACAGGGGAACTATGGCTACACCTTC
CDR3aa: CASSLEGRQGNYGYTF

d_gene: NA
v_gene: TRBV12-3/TRBV12-4
j_gene: TRBJ2-7
abundance: many
CDR3nt: TGTGCCAGCAGTAAGACGGTGACCTACGAGCAGTACTTC
CDR3aa: CASSKTVTYEQYF

d_gene: NA
v_gene: TRBV29-1
j_gene: TRBJ2-7
abundance: many
CDR3nt: TGCAGCGTTGAAGATGCCAGGGCGTTTGGCGAGCAGTACTTC
CDR3aa: CSVEDARAFGEQYF

d_gene: TRBD1
v_gene: TRBV7-9
j_gene: TRBJ2-7
abundance: few
CDR3nt: TGTGCCAACAGCTCAACAGGGGTCCCTTACTACGAGCAGTACTTC
CDR3aa: CANSSTGVPYYEQYF

d_gene: TRBD1
v_gene: TRBV27
j_gene: TRBJ1-2
abundance: NA
CDR3nt: TGTGCCAGCAGTTTAGGAACAGGGGGCTCGGGGGGCTACACCTTC
CDR3aa: CASSLGTGGSGGYTF

d_gene: NA
v_gene: TRBV28
j_gene: TRBJ1-1
abundance: many
CDR3nt: TGTGCCAGCAGTTTAAGGCAGGTGGCCACTGAAGCTTTCTTT
CDR3aa: CASSLRQVATEAFF

d_gene: TRBD1
v_gene: TRBV5-1
j_gene: TRBJ2-5
abundance: NA
CDR3nt: TGCGCCAGCAGCTTGTACCGGGGAAGGACAGGAGAGACCCAGTACTTC
CDR3aa: CASSLYRGRTGETQYF

d_gene: NA
v_gene: TRBV2
j_gene: TRBJ2-2
abundance: many
CDR3nt: TGTGCCAGCAGTGAAGCCGGGGAGCTGTTTTTT
CDR3aa: CASSEAGELFF

d_gene: NA
v_gene: TRBV7-9
j_gene: TRBJ2-1
abundance: many
CDR3nt: TGTGCCAGCATGGGAGTGGGCTTTGAGCAGTTCTTC
CDR3aa: CASMGVGFEQFF

d_gene: TRBD2
v_gene: TRBV20-1
j_gene: TRBJ2-3
abundance: many
CDR3nt: TGCAGTGCTAGTAATCCAGCGGGAGCGACAGATACGCAGTATTTT
CDR3aa: CSASNPAGATDTQYF

d_gene: TRBD1
v_gene: TRBV6-1
j_gene: TRBJ2-7
abundance: many
CDR3nt: TGTGCCAGCAGTCCGGACAGGGGTTCAGAATACGAGCAGTACTTC
CDR3aa: CASSPDRGSEYEQYF

d_gene: TRBD1
v_gene: TRBV27
j_gene: TRBJ1-6
abundance: NA
CDR3nt: TGTGCCAGCAGTTCAACAGGGGACGCACCCCTCCACTTT
CDR3aa: CASSSTGDAPLHF

d_gene: NA
v_gene: TRBV7-2
j_gene: TRBJ1-2
abundance: many
CDR3nt: TGTGCCAGCAGCCAAGCCAGTCGCCAGGCGCTTTACGACTACACCTTC
CDR3aa: CASSQASRQALYDYTF